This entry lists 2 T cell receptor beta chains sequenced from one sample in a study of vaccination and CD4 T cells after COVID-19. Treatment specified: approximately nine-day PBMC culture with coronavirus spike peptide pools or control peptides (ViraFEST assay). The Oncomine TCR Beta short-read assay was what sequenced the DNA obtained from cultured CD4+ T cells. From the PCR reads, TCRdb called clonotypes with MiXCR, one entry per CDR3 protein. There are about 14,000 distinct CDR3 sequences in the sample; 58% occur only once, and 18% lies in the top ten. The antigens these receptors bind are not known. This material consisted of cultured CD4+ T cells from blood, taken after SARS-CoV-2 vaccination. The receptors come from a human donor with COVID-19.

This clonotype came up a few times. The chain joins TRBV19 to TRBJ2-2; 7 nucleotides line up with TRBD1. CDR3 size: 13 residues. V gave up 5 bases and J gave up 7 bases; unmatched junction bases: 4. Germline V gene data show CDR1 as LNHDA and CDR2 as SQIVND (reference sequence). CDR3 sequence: CASSRTGDGELFF. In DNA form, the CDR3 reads TGTGCCAGTAGTCGTACAGGGGACGGGGAGCTGTTTTTT.

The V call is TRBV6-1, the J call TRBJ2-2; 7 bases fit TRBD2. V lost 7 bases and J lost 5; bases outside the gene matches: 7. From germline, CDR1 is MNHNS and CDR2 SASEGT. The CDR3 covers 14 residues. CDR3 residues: CASTSSGRTGELFF. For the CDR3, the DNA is TGTGCCAGCACCTCTAGCGGTAGGACCGGGGAGCTGTTTTTT.